These T cell receptor beta chains were read from a single sample in a study of blood T cells in healthy people across ages. TCRdb independently ran MiXCR on the 5' RACE reads; one entry per CDR3 protein. The sample carries hundreds of thousands of distinct CDR3 sequences, under 40% recorded once. Sequenced sample: blood. These receptors all stem from a man in his late teens or twenties in good health. Each CDR3 is given without its conserved first and last residue.

V gene,CDR3 protein
TRBV12-3/TRBV12-4,ASQDGLSEAF
TRBV7-2,ASSASGVEETQF
TRBV6-6,ASSYPGTSGSEQY
TRBV12-3/TRBV12-4,ASSLGENPEAF
TRBV12-3/TRBV12-4,ASSPSSGGRDRETQY
TRBV9,ASSVEGVREDEQF
TRBV12-3/TRBV12-4,ASSPRAAPNTGELF
TRBV10-3,AISEGQDLSYEQY
TRBV12-3/TRBV12-4,ASSLNSTGFPYSNQPQH
TRBV7-6,ASSLARLGTDTDTQY
TRBV7-9,ASSLVGDFDEQF